These T cell receptor beta chains were read from a single sample in a study of T cell repertoires in cytomegalovirus infection. TCRdb itself ran the reads through MiXCR, one entry per CDR3 protein. The table has fewer than 350,000 distinct CDR3 sequences, more than 8% seen once. Material for sequencing was PBMCs. The source of these receptors is a human donor in good health (CMV status not recorded). Some clones in this sample may be carry-over from other donors' samples. The CDR3 runs from the conserved cysteine through the conserved F or W. The D gene is left open where the match is weak. Clone sizes are given selectively: once, few, many, or a class where the clone is expanded.

J	size	D	V	DNA	CDR3
TRBJ2-3	many	TRBD2	TRBV7-8	TGTGCCAGCAGCCGGACTAGCGGGACCACAGATACGCAGTATTTT	CASSRTSGTTDTQYF
TRBJ2-7	many	.	TRBV19	TGTGCCAGTAGCCCACAGGGACGGGGCGAGCAGTACTTC	CASSPQGRGEQYF
TRBJ2-7	few	TRBD1	TRBV11-2	TGTGCCAGCAGCTTGGGGACAGGGCCCACCTACGAGCAGTACTTC	CASSLGTGPTYEQYF
TRBJ2-6	many	.	TRBV28	TGTGCCAGCAGTTTAGGGTGGCATAGGACGGACTCTGGGGCCAACGTCCTGACTTTC	CASSLGWHRTDSGANVLTF
TRBJ2-1	many	.	TRBV7-2	TGTGCCAGCAGCCGGGAGAATGAGCAGTTCTTC	CASSRENEQFF
TRBJ2-5	many	.	TRBV4-1	TGCGCCAGCAGCCAAGATGTAAGAGGTGTGGAGACCCAGTACTTC	CASSQDVRGVETQYF
TRBJ1-2	few	TRBD1	TRBV6-5	TGTGCCAGCAGAGCCGACAGGGCATCTGGCTACACCTTC	CASRADRASGYTF
TRBJ2-4	few	.	TRBV4-3	TGCGCCAGCAGCCAAGAACCGGGCCTAGGGAACATTCAGTACTTC	CASSQEPGLGNIQYF
TRBJ1-1	.	.	TRBV12-3/TRBV12-4	TGTGCCAGCAGCTCGCCAAGGCAGGTTGACACTGAAGCTTTCTTT	CASSSPRQVDTEAFF
TRBJ2-7	few	.	TRBV7-9	TGTGCCAGCAGTCTCTACAGGGAAAACGAGCAGTACTTC	CASSLYRENEQYF
TRBJ1-6	few	TRBD1	TRBV6-6	TGTGCCAGCACCCAAGAAGACAGGGATTCACCCCTCCACTTT	CASTQEDRDSPLHF
TRBJ1-5	many	.	TRBV6-6	TGTGCCAGCAGTTACCGACGAGAGGGCAGTGTGGGCAATCAGCCCCAGCATTTT	CASSYRREGSVGNQPQHF
TRBJ2-2	.	TRBD2	TRBV7-3	TGTGCCAGCAGCTTAAGCCCCAGCGGGAGTACCACCGGGGAGCTGTTTTTT	CASSLSPSGSTTGELFF
TRBJ1-3	many	.	TRBV28	TGTGCCACGGGACTTTCTGGAGGCACCATATATTTT	CATGLSGGTIYF
TRBJ1-2	.	.	TRBV19	TGTGCCTCAAAGACCGGGACGTTTGACGGCTACACCTTC	CASKTGTFDGYTF
TRBJ1-2	many	TRBD1	TRBV7-2	TGTGCCAGCAGCCAGGACAGGGTCGGCTACACCTTC	CASSQDRVGYTF
TRBJ2-1	many	TRBD2	TRBV6-2/TRBV6-3	TGTGCCAGCAGCGACCCTGCGGGAGTTTCCTCCAATGAGCAGTTCTTC	CASSDPAGVSSNEQFF
TRBJ1-1	many	.	TRBV2	TGTGCCAGCAGTGTCCAAGACGGTGAAGCTTTCTTT	CASSVQDGEAFF
TRBJ2-5	many	.	TRBV12-3/TRBV12-4	TGTGCCAGCAGTTCCAGGTCCGCAGTGGGGGAGACCCAGTACTTC	CASSSRSAVGETQYF
TRBJ2-7	few	.	TRBV25-1	TGTGCCAGCAGTAGTTCAGTCTCCCTTCCAGCCTACGAGCAGTACTTC	CASSSSVSLPAYEQYF
TRBJ2-6	many	TRBD2	TRBV6-1	TGTGCCAGCAGTGAGGGAGGGTTCTCTGGGGCCAACGTCCTGACTTTC	CASSEGGFSGANVLTF
TRBJ2-7	few	.	TRBV7-9	TGTGCCAGCAGCTCAGGGGACTTTCACCTCTACGAGCAGTACTTC	CASSSGDFHLYEQYF
TRBJ2-1	.	TRBD1	TRBV4-3	TGCGCCAGCAGCCTCCACAGGGGTGCTCCCTATGAGCAGTTCTTC	CASSLHRGAPYEQFF
TRBJ2-7	many	.	TRBV28	TGTGCCAGCAGTTGGATAGGACAGCTGAGCTCCTACGAGCAGTACTTC	CASSWIGQLSSYEQYF
TRBJ1-1	once	.	TRBV5-3	TGTGCCAGTCTTTTAGGGGGCACTGAAGCTTTCTTT	CASLLGGTEAFF
TRBJ1-2	.	TRBD1	TRBV28	TGTGCCAGCGACGGGACAGTAAGCGGCTACACCTTC	CASDGTVSGYTF
TRBJ2-7	.	TRBD1	TRBV30	TGTGCCTGCCTGACAGGGGGCTCCTCCGAGCAGTACTTC	CACLTGGSSEQYF
TRBJ1-1	many	.	TRBV4-1	TGCGCCAGCAGCCAAGATCTGGGTCGGGCTGAAGCTTTCTTT	CASSQDLGRAEAFF